The next 31 T cell receptor beta chains were all read from a single sample in a study of T cells in Graves' hyperthyroidism and ophthalmopathy. The investigators amplified TCR beta CDR3 regions from RNA transcripts. A set of HTBI primers served as the primers for a first-round RT-PCR of the TCR CDR3. TCRdb reprocessed the multiplex PCR reads with MiXCR, giving one entry per CDR3 protein. There are 450,000 to 650,000 distinct CDR3 sequences in the sample; roughly 17% occur only once, and roughly 18% lies in the top ten. The sequenced sample was blood. The receptors come from a woman between 18 and 29 years old with Graves' ophthalmopathy.

The chain is built from TRBV27 and TRBJ2-1, with 7 bases matching TRBD2. The CDR3 extends over 21 amino acids. V lost 5 bases and J lost 0; bases outside the gene matches: 22. Germline V gene lookup returns CDR1 MNHEY and CDR2 SMNVEV (reference sequence). This chain's CDR3 is CASSPSQRGKPPKSSYNEQFF. The CDR3 region has the DNA TGTGCCAGCAGTCCATCGCAGCGGGGAAAACCTCCAAAAAGCTCCTACAATGAGCAGTTCTTC.

This clonotype was picked up many times. The chain combines TRBV2 with TRBJ1-5, with D possibly being TRBD1 (6 bases). CDR3 length: 14 residues. Germline CDR1 and CDR2: SNHLY and FYNNEI. V lost 4 bases, J lost 6 bases, and 13 bases lay in between. CDR3 sequence reads: CASSVTGRGQPQHF. DNA for the CDR3: TGTGCCAGCAGTGTGACAGGAAGGGGTCAGCCCCAGCATTTT.

The chain carries TRBV18 and TRBJ2-4, with D possibly being TRBD2 (5 bases). V was cut by 0 bases and J by 3 bases, with 9 bases left in between. This CDR3 comprises 15 residues. Germline values: CDR1 KGHSH, CDR2 LQKENI. DNA of the CDR3: TGTGCCAGCTCACCACCGGACTCAAGCAAAAACATTCAGTACTTC. This gives the protein CASSPPDSSKNIQYF.

The chain recombines TRBV2 with TRBJ1-1, with D unresolved. V was cut by 0 bases and J by 1 base, with 9 bases left in between. Germline CDR1 reads SNHLY; CDR2 reads FYNNEI. CDR3 length equals 15 residues. The CDR3 DNA sequence: TGTGCCAGCAGTGAAGCAGGGAATGGGAACACTGAAGCTTTCTTT. It encodes CASSEAGNGNTEAFF.

There are many counts of this clonotype. The chain recombines TRBV28 with TRBJ1-5; D possibly corresponds to TRBD1 (6 bases). Germline CDR1 MDHEN, CDR2 SYDVKM. CDR3 length: 14 residues. Trimming pared 5 bases from V and 4 bases from J, leaving 12 bases between. Here the CDR3 reads CASSATQGNQPQHF. The CDR3 nucleotides are TGTGCCAGCAGTGCGACACAGGGTAATCAGCCCCAGCATTTT.

The sample holds a few counts of this clonotype. The rearrangement joins TRBV30 to TRBJ1-1; TRBD1 matches 8 bases. The CDR3 loop spans 16 amino acids. The trim removed 3 bases at V and 0 bases at J, leaving 9 bases unmatched. Germline V gene lookup returns CDR1 GTSNPN and CDR2 SVGIG (reference sequence). The CDR3 nucleotides read TGTGCCTGGAGCCCGGCAGGGGGCTTCATGAACACTGAAGCTTTCTTT. Protein: CAWSPAGGFMNTEAFF.

At least ten counts were recorded for this clonotype. The V call is TRBV6-2 or TRBV6-3, the J call TRBJ2-5; D is undetermined. CDR1 is MNHEY, CDR2 SVGEGT, per germline. The germline V and J ends were trimmed by 6 bases and 1 base, with 18 bases remaining between them. The CDR3 covers 16 residues. Here the CDR3 reads CASSQNPRTGQETQYF. CDR3 nucleotides: TGTGCCAGCAGCCAAAACCCCAGGACGGGCCAAGAGACCCAGTACTTC.

This clonotype occurred many times. The gene calls are TRBV30 and TRBJ2-3; D possibly corresponds to TRBD1 (5 bases). Germline assignment: CDR1 GTSNPN and CDR2 SVGIG (reference sequence). V shed 7 bases and J shed 1 base, with 12 bases lying between them. CDR3 size: 13 residues. The CDR3 DNA sequence: TGTGCCTCAACGGACATCGGCACAGATACGCAGTATTTT. Translating gives CASTDIGTDTQYF.

The table lists this clonotype with a few counts. V and J are TRBV29-1 and TRBJ2-7, with D unresolved. Trimming removed 4 bases from V and 0 bases from J, with 16 bases in between. Germline CDR1 and CDR2: SQVTM and ANQGSEA. This CDR3 comprises 15 residues. In DNA form, the CDR3 reads TGCAGCGTTGTACCCCCAGGCGACATCTCCTACGAGCAGTACTTC. Amino acids: CSVVPPGDISYEQYF.

This clonotype was detected a few times. The chain is built from TRBV30 and TRBJ1-5, with TRBD1 identical over 9 bases. The CDR3 sequence is 16 residues long. CDR1 and CDR2 (germline): GTSNPN, SVGIG (reference sequence). V lost 3 bases and J lost 7; bases outside the gene matches: 13. The CDR3 protein is CAWRAPLGQGSQPQHF. The CDR3 DNA reads TGTGCCTGGAGGGCTCCCCTGGGACAGGGTAGCCAGCCCCAGCATTTT.

This clonotype was detected only a few times. V gene TRBV5-1 combines with J gene TRBJ2-5, with TRBD1 matching 7 bases. Germline loops: CDR1 SGHRS, CDR2 YFSETQ. This CDR3 has 14 amino acids. Unmatched junction bases numbered 3, after V lost 3 bases and J lost 1 base. CDR3 amino acids: CASSSRQGQETQYF. DNA for the CDR3: TGCGCCAGCAGCTCGCGACAGGGCCAAGAGACCCAGTACTTC.

This chain uses TRBV5-5 with TRBJ1-2, with 8 bases that match TRBD1. Germline lookup yields CDR1 SGHKS and CDR2 YYEKEE (reference sequence). The CDR3 contains 16 residues. Losses at the gene ends were 2 bases for V and 4 bases for J; bases not matched to a gene: 10. CDR3 nucleotide sequence: TGTGCCAGCAGCTTCTTCATCTGGACAGGGAGCTATGGCTACACCTTC. It codes for CASSFFIWTGSYGYTF.

Regarding this clonotype: One junction end does not reproduce the germline sequence, and a read error may be involved. The CDR3 nucleotides are TGCACCAGCAGCTTGGTAGGGTCCACAGATACGCAGTATTTT. Its translation: CTSSLVGSTDTQYF. The chain joins TRBV5-1 to TRBJ2-3; D unclear. The CDR3 is made up of 14 amino acids. Germline V gene data show CDR1 as SGHRS and CDR2 as YFSETQ.

This clonotype was recorded many times. CDR3 nucleotide sequence: TGCAGCGTTGAAGGTCGGCAGGGAGGGGATGGGACCACAGATACGCAGTATTTT. Translation gives CSVEGRQGGDGTTDTQYF. The rearrangement links TRBV29-1 to TRBJ2-3; 7 bases are shared with TRBD2. From germline, CDR1 is SQVTM and CDR2 ANQGSEA. V was clipped by 1 base and J by 2 bases; unmatched bases: 15. CDR3 length equals 18 residues.

This clonotype was counted at least ten times. The chain is built from TRBV28 and TRBJ2-7, with D hard to call. CDR1 and CDR2 (germline): MDHEN, SYDVKM. Between the trimmed V and J ends, which lost 5 bases and 1 base, there was a span of 15 bases. The CDR3 runs 15 residues. DNA for the CDR3: TGTGCCAGCAGTCGTTACCGTGCCGGATCCTACGAGCAGTACTTC. Translation gives CASSRYRAGSYEQYF.

This clonotype was seen at least ten times. This rearrangement joins TRBV28 to TRBJ1-2, with D possibly being TRBD1 (5 bases). There are 13 residues in the CDR3. Germline values: CDR1 MDHEN, CDR2 SYDVKM. Trimming took 7 bases from V and 7 from J, leaving 16 bases between them. The CDR3 DNA reads TGTGCCAGCAAGTGGCAGGGTGTAGGTGGCTACACCTTC. This gives the protein CASKWQGVGGYTF.

This clonotype was counted many times. V gene TRBV11-2 combines with J gene TRBJ1-3; D gene ambiguous. V lost 1 base to trimming and J lost 0 bases, with 4 bases between them. This CDR3 comprises 14 residues. The germline CDR1 and CDR2 sequences are SGHAT and FQNNGV. CDR3 DNA: TGTGCCAGCAGCTTAGCAGCCTCTGGAAACACCATATATTTT. Translation gives CASSLAASGNTIYF.

This clonotype showed up just a few times. The chain is built from TRBV4-2 and TRBJ2-5, with 16 bases aligning to TRBD2. Germline-derived CDR1 and CDR2 are LGHNA and YNFKEQ. Losses at the gene ends were 5 bases for V and 5 bases for J; bases not matched to a gene: 5. The CDR3 extends over 16 amino acids. The DNA for the CDR3 is TGTGCCAGCAGCGGGACTAGCGGGAGGGCCGGGGAGACCCAGTACTTC. This gives the protein CASSGTSGRAGETQYF.

This chain links TRBV4-1 with TRBJ2-7; 8 bases are shared with TRBD1. The germline V gene encodes CDR1 MGHRA and CDR2 YSYEKL. With V trimmed by 4 bases and J by 4 bases, 9 bases remained unmatched. This CDR3 is 15 amino acids long. CDR3 sequence reads: CASSLHETGAYEQYF. CDR3 sequence (DNA): TGCGCCAGCAGCCTACATGAGACAGGGGCTTACGAGCAGTACTTC.

This chain's CDR3 is CATRSRDRYYEQYF. In nucleotides, the CDR3 is TGTGCCACCAGAAGCCGGGACAGATATTACGAGCAGTACTTC. The J gene is TRBJ2-7, the V gene TRBV2; the match to TRBD1 covers 7 bases. The V gene end was trimmed by 10 bases and the J gene end by 4 bases; junction bases not matched to a gene: 13. CDR1 is SNHLY and CDR2 is FYNNEI in the germline V gene. The CDR3 totals 14 residues.

This clonotype has at least ten counts. The chain is built from TRBV12-3 or TRBV12-4 and TRBJ2-5; D ambiguous. V lost 1 base, J lost 1 base, and 13 bases lay in between. CDR3 length equals 16 residues. The CDR3 nucleotides are TGTGCCAGCAGTTTAGAGGTCTCAGACGTCCAAGAGACCCAGTACTTC. The encoded protein is CASSLEVSDVQETQYF.

This clonotype was found a few times. The gene calls are TRBV20-1 and TRBJ2-3, with 8 bases lining up with TRBD2. Per germline, CDR1 DFQATT and CDR2 SNEGSKA (reference sequence). After removal of 6 bases from V and 4 bases from J, the junction contained 12 bases not matched to a gene. The CDR3 consists of 15 residues. This chain's CDR3 is CSAGAGREGSDTQYF. The CDR3 region has the DNA TGCAGTGCCGGGGCGGGTCGGGAGGGGTCAGATACGCAGTATTTT.

The chain combines TRBV4-2 with TRBJ2-3; TRBD2 matches 8 bases. CDR1 is LGHNA and CDR2 is YNFKEQ in the germline V gene. The CDR3 extends over 17 amino acids. V gave up 0 bases and J gave up 2 bases; unmatched junction bases: 7. The DNA for the CDR3 is TGTGCCAGCAGCCAAGACGTTCAGCGGGGGCACACAGATACGCAGTATTTT. Protein sequence: CASSQDVQRGHTDTQYF.

This clonotype was recorded at least ten times. V and J are TRBV6-2 or TRBV6-3 and TRBJ2-3, with TRBD1 matching 7 bases. CDR3 size: 15 residues. The V segment lost 5 bases and the J segment 4 bases; nucleotides outside the gene matches: 9. From germline, CDR1 is MNHEY and CDR2 SVGEGT. CDR3 protein: CASSPDRALADTQYF. In DNA form, the CDR3 reads TGTGCCAGCAGTCCAGACAGGGCCCTGGCAGATACGCAGTATTTT.

This clonotype was observed at least ten times. This rearrangement joins TRBV10-3 to TRBJ1-5; no reliable D call. The CDR3 has 17 residues. Germline V gene sequence: CDR1 ENHRY, CDR2 SYGVKD. V gave up 0 bases and J gave up 0 bases, with 12 bases separating them. CDR3 DNA: TGTGCCATCAGTGAGTCTTGGGCACAGTATAGCAATCAGCCCCAGCATTTT. Its translation: CAISESWAQYSNQPQHF.

This clonotype was picked up many times. This chain joins TRBV6-1 and TRBJ2-2, with 7 bases lining up with TRBD2. The CDR3 sequence is 15 residues long. Germline V gives CDR1 MNHNS, CDR2 SASEGT. V shed 6 bases, J shed 1 base, and the junction held 5 bases outside the gene matches. The CDR3 DNA reads TGTGCCAGCAGGCAGGGAGGGAGGAACACCGGGGAGCTGTTTTTT. Translation gives CASRQGGRNTGELFF.

In its sample, this clonotype was seen a few times. This chain connects TRBV19 to TRBJ2-3; D is perhaps TRBD2 (6 bases). Per germline, CDR1 LNHDA and CDR2 SQIVND (reference sequence). With 5 bases removed from V and 2 bases from J, the gap between germline ends came to 11 bases. The CDR3 contains 14 residues. Written as DNA, the CDR3 is TGTGCCAGTAGTGCGGGACGGAACACAGATACGCAGTATTTT. Protein: CASSAGRNTDTQYF.

This clonotype came up many times. J is TRBJ1-1 and V is TRBV28, with D uncertain. The CDR3 contains 14 residues. The V gene's germline CDR1 is MDHEN and CDR2 SYDVKM. V was trimmed by 2 bases and J by 1 base, leaving 8 bases between them. The CDR3 loop is CASSLLGENTEAFF. DNA for the CDR3: TGTGCCAGCAGTTTACTCGGGGAGAACACTGAAGCTTTCTTT.

This clonotype was picked up a small number of times. This chain links TRBV4-1 with TRBJ2-1; D uncertain. Germline V gene lookup returns CDR1 MGHRA and CDR2 YSYEKL. The V end was cut by 2 bases, the J end by 3 bases, with 8 bases between. This CDR3 comprises 14 residues. The CDR3: CASSQNPGYNEQFF. The CDR3 DNA reads as TGCGCCAGCAGCCAAAACCCTGGCTACAATGAGCAGTTCTTC.

This clonotype occurred a few times. This sequence joins TRBV6-1 and TRBJ1-1; D not resolved. There are 13 residues in the CDR3. Trimming removed 2 bases from V and 6 bases from J, with 10 bases in between. Germline lookup yields CDR1 MNHNS and CDR2 SASEGT. For the CDR3, the DNA is TGTGCCAGCAGTGAACTTGGGCGGTCTGAAGCTTTCTTT. It specifies CASSELGRSEAFF.

Ten or more counts support this clonotype. The chain has TRBV2 and TRBJ2-1; D gene uncertain. The CDR3 runs to 13 residues. The V gene's germline CDR1 is SNHLY and CDR2 FYNNEI. Trimming removed 6 bases at V and 7 bases at J, with 13 bases between. The CDR3 coding sequence is TGTGCCAGCAGGAGCCCCGCCACAAATGAGCAGTTCTTC. Translated: CASRSPATNEQFF.